The clone carrying this T cell receptor beta chain was observed a few times. Its antigen is still unknown. V lost 6 bases, J lost 5 bases, and 12 bases stayed unmatched. Per the germline V gene, CDR1 is DFQATT and CDR2 is SNEGSKA (reference sequence). The CDR3 is made up of 14 amino acids. The entry originates in a study of human T cells and chemical hapten exposure. General study points: Counts of expanded TCRs (at PT1) showed a positive correlation with patch test score. There were significantly more large CDR3 similarity clusters among expanded TCRs than among controls.

The sample's time point: pre-sensitization, week 0. Treatment denoted: therapeutic diphenylcyclopropenone sensitization with weekly scalp DPC. Someone pulled total RNA out of unfractionated whole blood. TCRdb re-called the RACE reads with MiXCR, one entry per CDR3 protein. The sample records about 80,000 distinct CDR3 sequences, around 15% being singletons. V usage is TRBV20-1 and J usage is TRBJ2-7, with 8 nucleotides matching TRBD2. This TCR was sampled from a woman between 45 and 65 years old with alopecia areata. Some clones in this sample may be carry-over from other donors' samples. Sequenced here: whole blood, sampled in connection with sensitization to the hapten diphenylcyclopropenone (DPC). The CDR3 spells CSAILSGSINEQYF. CDR3 DNA: TGCAGTGCCATTCTGAGCGGGAGTATCAACGAGCAGTACTTC.